A selection of T cell receptor beta chains follows, all from one sample in a study of cytomegalovirus exposure and HLA in healthy donors. The data were produced by immunoSEQ multiplex PCR, yet TCRdb's version contains in-frame clones alone and is incomplete. The sample contains approximately 130,000 clones, over 70% of which appear only once. The source material was PBMCs. These receptors all come from a woman in her 50s in good health and CMV-seropositive. CDR3s include the opening cysteine and the closing phenylalanine or tryptophan. Each record gives: D gene, clone size, J gene, V gene, CDR3 DNA, CDR3 protein. A D gene is named only where the DNA matches it firmly. A clone size is listed for some rows: how often the clone was seen (once, few, many), or a class if it is expanded.

d_call: TRBD1; clone_size: .; j_call: TRBJ1-2; v_call: TRBV2; cdr3_nt: TGTGCCAGCAGTGAAGGGACAGGCCCCTATGGCTACACCTTC; cdr3_aa: CASSEGTGPYGYTF
d_call: .; clone_size: .; j_call: TRBJ2-3; v_call: TRBV7-2; cdr3_nt: TGTGCCAGCAGGGCAGGGTCCTCCATAAGCACAGATACGCAGTATTTT; cdr3_aa: CASRAGSSISTDTQYF
d_call: TRBD1; clone_size: few; j_call: TRBJ2-7; v_call: TRBV7-2; cdr3_nt: TGTGCCAGCAGCCGGGCCGGGACAGGGGGCTACGAGCAGTACTTC; cdr3_aa: CASSRAGTGGYEQYF
d_call: TRBD1; clone_size: .; j_call: TRBJ2-7; v_call: TRBV27; cdr3_nt: TGTGCCAGCAGTCTAACAGGGACAGGCTACGAGCAGTACTTC; cdr3_aa: CASSLTGTGYEQYF
d_call: .; clone_size: .; j_call: TRBJ1-1; v_call: TRBV5-1; cdr3_nt: TGCGCCAGCAGCTTGGCCGGGCGGGGTTCGGCTTTCTTT; cdr3_aa: CASSLAGRGSAFF
d_call: .; clone_size: .; j_call: TRBJ2-3; v_call: TRBV7-2; cdr3_nt: TGTGCCAGCAGCTTAGCCGTCCTAGCTAGCACAGATACGCAGTATTTT; cdr3_aa: CASSLAVLASTDTQYF
d_call: TRBD2; clone_size: .; j_call: TRBJ2-7; v_call: TRBV2; cdr3_nt: TGTGCCAGCGGACCCACTAGCGCCTACTCCTACGAGCAGTACTTC; cdr3_aa: CASGPTSAYSYEQYF
d_call: .; clone_size: .; j_call: TRBJ2-7; v_call: TRBV30; cdr3_nt: TGTGCCTGGAACAGGGCCTCCTACGAGCAGTACTTC; cdr3_aa: CAWNRASYEQYF
d_call: .; clone_size: .; j_call: TRBJ2-7; v_call: TRBV18; cdr3_nt: TGTGCCAGCTCACCGGCGGAGGGACTCACCTATTACGAGCAGTACTTC; cdr3_aa: CASSPAEGLTYYEQYF
d_call: .; clone_size: .; j_call: TRBJ2-5; v_call: TRBV5-1; cdr3_nt: TGCGCCAGCAGCTTGGGTGCGGTTCAAGAGACCCAGTACTTC; cdr3_aa: CASSLGAVQETQYF
d_call: .; clone_size: .; j_call: TRBJ2-2; v_call: TRBV4-3; cdr3_nt: TGCGCCAGCAGCCAAGATGGCAACACCGGGGAGCTGTTTTTT; cdr3_aa: CASSQDGNTGELFF
d_call: .; clone_size: .; j_call: TRBJ1-2; v_call: TRBV4-1; cdr3_nt: TGCGCCAGCAGCGCTATCCAGGGTAACTATGGCTACACCTTC; cdr3_aa: CASSAIQGNYGYTF
d_call: .; clone_size: .; j_call: TRBJ1-6; v_call: TRBV9; cdr3_nt: TGTGCCAGCAGTAAGAGTAGCTCCTATAATTCACCCCTCCACTTT; cdr3_aa: CASSKSSSYNSPLHF
d_call: TRBD2; clone_size: .; j_call: TRBJ2-5; v_call: TRBV5-1; cdr3_nt: TGCGCCAGCAGCTATGGACTAGTAGAGACCCAGTACTTC; cdr3_aa: CASSYGLVETQYF
d_call: TRBD1; clone_size: .; j_call: TRBJ1-6; v_call: TRBV7-6; cdr3_nt: TGTGCCAGCAGCTTAGCTCCAAGTGGGGGACAGGGGCCTTCCACCGGGTTCCACTTT; cdr3_aa: CASSLAPSGGQGPSTGFHF
d_call: .; clone_size: .; j_call: TRBJ1-5; v_call: TRBV6-1; cdr3_nt: TGTGCCAGCAGTGAAGCCCGGGGGGGTTGGAGCAATCAGCCCCAGCATTTT; cdr3_aa: CASSEARGGWSNQPQHF